This paragraph reports one TCR beta chain. This sample is drawn from a study of blood T cell repertoires in COVID-19. As for the study in general: The study drew acute and convalescent COVID-19 samples from the United States, Italy and Spain. T cells, B-cell-depleted T cells, or PBMCs provided the cDNA or gDNA that served as material.

In the study's own analysis: Reference gene primer amplification gave nucleated cell count estimates. Profiling relied on immunoSEQ multiplex PCR, and the TCRdb table lists in-frame clones only, not all of them. The DNA gave D and trimming, while V, J and clone size come from that table. The table lists about 340,000 clones, around 82% of them singletons, with roughly 3% in the top ten. Unmatched junction bases numbered 4, after V lost 4 bases and J lost 2 bases. CDR3 length: 14 residues. Germline V lookup: CDR1 MNHEY, CDR2 SVGAGI. The sequence was obtained from a man under 40 with active or convalescent COVID-19. Sequencing was done on a sample of peripheral blood. The chain recombines TRBV6-5 with TRBJ2-5; 7 nucleotides match TRBD2. The CDR3 bases are TGTGCCAGCAGTTTACTAGCGCTACAAGAGACCCAGTACTTC. Its translation: CASSLLALQETQYF.